These T cell receptor beta chains were read from a single sample in a study of blood T cell repertoires in COVID-19. Sequencing used immunoSEQ multiplex PCR; TCRdb keeps in-frame clones, though not all of them. The sample has some 240,000 clones, about nine tenths seen once. Sequencing was performed on peripheral blood. These receptors were taken from a man aged 55 to 69 who had recovered from COVID-19. The CDR3 runs from the conserved cysteine through the conserved F or W. D genes are given only for firm matches. Expanded clones get a size class; other rows say once, few or many, or leave the size out.

v_gene,abundance,j_gene,len,d_gene,CDR3aa,CDR3nt
TRBV7-9,once,TRBJ1-1,15,-,CASSGTYHMNTEAFF,TGTGCCAGCAGCGGGACTTACCACATGAACACTGAAGCTTTCTTT
TRBV9,-,TRBJ1-4,15,-,CASSVGGGTNEKLFF,TGTGCCAGCAGCGTAGGAGGTGGAACTAATGAAAAACTGTTTTTT
TRBV19,-,TRBJ1-6,13,-,CASSYTSNSPLHF,TGTGCCAGTAGTTACACAAGTAATTCACCCCTCCACTTT
TRBV6-4,-,TRBJ2-2,15,TRBD1,CASSKDRANTGELFF,TGTGCCAGCAGTAAGGACAGGGCTAACACCGGGGAGCTGTTTTTT
TRBV9,-,TRBJ2-6,18,-,CASSLSGSVSSGANVLTF,TGTGCCAGCAGTCTCTCCGGTAGCGTAAGCTCTGGGGCCAACGTCCTGACTTTC
TRBV3-1/TRBV3-2,-,TRBJ2-1,15,-,CASSQARVSYNEQFF,TGTGCCAGCAGCCAAGCCCGGGTATCCTACAATGAGCAGTTCTTC
TRBV19,-,TRBJ2-2,15,TRBD1,CASSLTGLNTGELFF,TGTGCCAGTAGTTTGACAGGGCTGAACACCGGGGAGCTGTTTTTT
TRBV5-1,-,TRBJ1-2,14,-,CASSLADRSGGYTF,TGCGCCAGCAGCTTGGCCGACAGGTCCGGTGGCTACACCTTC
TRBV10-3,few,TRBJ2-3,17,TRBD1,CAISELPQGARTDTQYF,TGTGCCATCAGTGAGTTACCACAGGGGGCGCGCACAGATACGCAGTATTTT
TRBV7-2,-,TRBJ1-2,13,-,CASSLERNYGYTF,TGTGCCAGCAGCTTAGAGAGGAACTATGGCTACACCTTC
TRBV11-2,-,TRBJ2-7,15,-,CASSLALAGAYEQYF,TGTGCCAGCAGCTTAGCTCTAGCAGGCGCCTACGAGCAGTACTTC
TRBV5-1,-,TRBJ2-5,16,TRBD2,CASSPGTRGSSETQYF,TGCGCCAGCAGCCCGGGGACGCGGGGGAGCTCGGAGACCCAGTACTTC
TRBV7-6,-,TRBJ2-7,11,-,CASSSGNEQYF,TGTGCCAGCAGCTCTGGCAACGAGCAGTACTTC
TRBV5-4,-,TRBJ1-2,14,TRBD1,CASSKGQGYYGYTF,TGTGCCAGCAGTAAGGGACAGGGATACTATGGCTACACCTTC